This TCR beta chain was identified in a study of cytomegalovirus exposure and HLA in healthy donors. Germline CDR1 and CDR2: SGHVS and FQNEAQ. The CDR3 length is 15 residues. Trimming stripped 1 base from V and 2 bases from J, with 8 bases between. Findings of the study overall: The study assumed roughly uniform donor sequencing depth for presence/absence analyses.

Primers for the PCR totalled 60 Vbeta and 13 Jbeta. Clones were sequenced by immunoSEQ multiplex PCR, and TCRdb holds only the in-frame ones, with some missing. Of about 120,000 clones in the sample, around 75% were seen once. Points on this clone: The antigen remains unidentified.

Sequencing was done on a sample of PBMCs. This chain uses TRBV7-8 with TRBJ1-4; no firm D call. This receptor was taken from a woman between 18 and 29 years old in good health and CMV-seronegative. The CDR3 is CASSLGGVTNEKLFF. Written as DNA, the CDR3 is TGTGCCAGCAGCTTAGGAGGAGTCACTAATGAAAAACTGTTTTTT.